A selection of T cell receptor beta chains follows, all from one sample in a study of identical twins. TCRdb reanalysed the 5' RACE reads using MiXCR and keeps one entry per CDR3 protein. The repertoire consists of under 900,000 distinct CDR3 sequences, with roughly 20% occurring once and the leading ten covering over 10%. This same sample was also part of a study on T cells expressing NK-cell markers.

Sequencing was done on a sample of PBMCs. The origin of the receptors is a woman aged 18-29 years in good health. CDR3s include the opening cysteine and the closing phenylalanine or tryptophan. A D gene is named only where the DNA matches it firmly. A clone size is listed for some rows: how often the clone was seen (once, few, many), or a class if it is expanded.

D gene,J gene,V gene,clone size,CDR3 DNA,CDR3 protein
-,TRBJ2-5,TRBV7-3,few,TGTGCCAGCAGCTTCCGCAACCAAGAGACCCAGTACTTC,CASSFRNQETQYF
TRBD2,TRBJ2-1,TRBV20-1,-,TGCAGTGGGGTCGGGAGCGGGGGGACCAATGAGCAGTTCTTC,CSGVGSGGTNEQFF
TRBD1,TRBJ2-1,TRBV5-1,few,TGCGCCAGCAGGCCACCGGGACAGGGATACAATGAGCAGTTCTTC,CASRPPGQGYNEQFF
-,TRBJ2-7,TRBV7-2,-,TGTGCCAGCAGCTTATTCCCCAGGGGACCTCACGAGCAGTACTTC,CASSLFPRGPHEQYF
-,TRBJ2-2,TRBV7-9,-,TGTGCCAGCAGCTTAACTCCCACAGAGTACGGGGAGCTGTTTTTT,CASSLTPTEYGELFF
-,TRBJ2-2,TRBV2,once,TGTGCCAGCACTAGTTTTACATGGGACACCGGGGAGCTGTTTTTT,CASTSFTWDTGELFF
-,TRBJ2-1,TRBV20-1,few,TGCAGTGCTAGAAATCAACACAATGAGCAGTTCTTC,CSARNQHNEQFF
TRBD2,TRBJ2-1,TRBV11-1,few,TGTGCCAGCAGCTCCCTCCTACCCCGGGAGGCCGACGTATATGAGCAGTTCTTC,CASSSLLPREADVYEQFF
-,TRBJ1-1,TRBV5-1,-,TGCGCCAGCAGCCTCGATAGGGGCTCTACTGCTTTCTTT,CASSLDRGSTAFF
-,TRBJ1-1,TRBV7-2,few,TGTGCCCAGTATTCGGGGGTTATGAACACTGAAGCTTTCTTT,CAQYSGVMNTEAFF
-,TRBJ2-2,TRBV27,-,TGTGCCAGCAGTTTGAGGCCAGGAGGCACCGGGGAGCTGTTTTTT,CASSLRPGGTGELFF
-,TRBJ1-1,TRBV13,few,TGTGCCAGCCCTAGGGATAGGACTGAAGCTTTCTTT,CASPRDRTEAFF
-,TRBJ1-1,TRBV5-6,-,TGTGCCAGCAGCTTGGCCATGAGGGACCAGGCTTTCTTT,CASSLAMRDQAFF
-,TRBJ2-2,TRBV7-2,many,TGTGCCAGCACCAACAGGCCTCAGGAGCTGTTTTTT,CASTNRPQELFF
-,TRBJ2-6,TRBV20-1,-,TGCAGTGCTAGTACAGGGTACGGGGCCAACGTCCTGACTTTC,CSASTGYGANVLTF
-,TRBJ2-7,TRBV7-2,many,TGTGCCAGCAGCCCATCTCCCTACGAGCAGTACTTC,CASSPSPYEQYF
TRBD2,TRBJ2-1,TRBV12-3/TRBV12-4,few,TGTGCCAGCAGTTCCCCGGGACTAGCGGGAGGCTGGGGTGAGCAGTTCTTC,CASSSPGLAGGWGEQFF
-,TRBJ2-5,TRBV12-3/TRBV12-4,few,TGTGCCAGCAGTTTACGGGGGAAACAAGAGACCCAGTACTTC,CASSLRGKQETQYF
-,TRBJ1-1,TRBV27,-,TGTGCCAGCAGACCCGGGAGGGGCGCGACTGAAGCTTTCTTT,CASRPGRGATEAFF
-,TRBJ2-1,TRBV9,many,TGTGCCAGCAGAGGTAAGGGCAGGAGGACTCGTCTTGAGCAGTTCTTC,CASRGKGRRTRLEQFF
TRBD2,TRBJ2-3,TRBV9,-,TGTGCCAGCAGCGTTCCGCGACTAGCGGGGGCCGCAGATACGCAGTATTTT,CASSVPRLAGAADTQYF
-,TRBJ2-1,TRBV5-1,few,TGCGCCAGCAGCGGCTTAGGCGCGAATGAGCAGTTCTTC,CASSGLGANEQFF
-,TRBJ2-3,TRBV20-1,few,TGCAGTGCTAGCCGACTTGCGGGACAAGACCGCACAGATACGCAGTATTTT,CSASRLAGQDRTDTQYF
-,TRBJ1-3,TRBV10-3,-,TGTGCCATCAGTGAGACCCTAGACAGGACTGCTGGAAACACCATATATTTT,CAISETLDRTAGNTIYF
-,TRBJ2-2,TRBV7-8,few,TGTGCCAGCAGCCCCCAAAGCCGGGCCGCAACCGGGGAGCTGTTTTTT,CASSPQSRAATGELFF
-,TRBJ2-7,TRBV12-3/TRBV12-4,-,TGTGCCAGCAGTTTAGGACGGGTCGAGCAGTACTTC,CASSLGRVEQYF
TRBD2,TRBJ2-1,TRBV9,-,TGTGCCAGCAGCCCGGGACTAGCGGCGAACAATGAGCAGTTCTTC,CASSPGLAANNEQFF
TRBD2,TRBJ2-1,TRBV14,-,TGTGCCAGCAGCCAGCTGGGTACTAGCGGGATGTATGAGCAGTTCTTC,CASSQLGTSGMYEQFF
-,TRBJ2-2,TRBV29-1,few,TGCAGCGTGGGGGATCGTAACACCGGGGAGCTGTTTTTT,CSVGDRNTGELFF
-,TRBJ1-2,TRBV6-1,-,TGTGCCAGCAATCCAGGAGCTAACTATGGCTACACCTTC,CASNPGANYGYTF
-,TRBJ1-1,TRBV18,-,TGTGCCAGCTCACCACCGTCTTCATCGGAAGCTTTCTTT,CASSPPSSSEAFF
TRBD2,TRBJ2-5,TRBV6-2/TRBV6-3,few,TGTGCCAGCAGTACCGGGACTAGTCGAAGGGAGACCCAGTACTTC,CASSTGTSRRETQYF
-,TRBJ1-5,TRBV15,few,TGTGCCCCCAAGCGGCTCAGATCGGCCATCCTCTTATATAGCAATCAGCCCCAGCATTTT,CAPKRLRSAILLYSNQPQHF
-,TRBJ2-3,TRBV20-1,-,TGCAGTGCTCCTCAACCCGGTTTAGCAGATACGCAGTATTTT,CSAPQPGLADTQYF
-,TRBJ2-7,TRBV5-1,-,TGCGCCAGCAGCTTGGCCGTTTGGTCGGGGCGTGGAGAGCAGTACTTC,CASSLAVWSGRGEQYF
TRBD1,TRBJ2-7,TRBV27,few,TGTGCCAGCAGTTTGAACACAGGGGACGAGCAGTACTTC,CASSLNTGDEQYF
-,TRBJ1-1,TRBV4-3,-,TGCGCCAGCAGCCAAGATACCGGGATCGATGAAGCTTTCTTT,CASSQDTGIDEAFF
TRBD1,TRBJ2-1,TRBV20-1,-,TGCAGTGCCCCCAACCCCGGGACAGCCAACAATGAGCAGTTCTTC,CSAPNPGTANNEQFF
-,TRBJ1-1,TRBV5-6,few,TGTGCCAGCAGCCCAAGGGTGGTGAACACTGAAGCTTTCTTT,CASSPRVVNTEAFF
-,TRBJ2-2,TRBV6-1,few,TGTGCCACCCATTTCAGAGGTGCTACGGGGGAGCTGTTTTTT,CATHFRGATGELFF